This note documents a single T cell receptor (beta chain) sequence. Its target is not known. The assay was carried out at the deep level. The authors ran unsorted PBMC replicate PCRs on around 320 ng DNA, about 31,000 T cell genomes. Method: immunoSEQ multiplex PCR; TCRdb's copy keeps in-frame clones and lacks some. The sample holds a few hundred thousand clones, roughly four fifths seen once. These data come from a study of shared clonotypes between healthy human individuals. Study findings and constraints: Specimens sampled were limited to blood, with tissue repertoires likely differing.

With V trimmed by 6 bases and J by 1 base, 2 bases remained unmatched. Germline CDR1 is SNHLY and CDR2 is FYNNEI. The CDR3 runs to 14 residues. Sequencing was carried out using PBMCs. The rearrangement links TRBV2 to TRBJ2-2; TRBD2 matches at 7 bases. The sequence came from a woman aged 35 to 49 in good health. Some clones in this sample may be carry-over from other donors' samples. The CDR3 region is CASRLAMNTGELFF. Here the CDR3 DNA reads TGTGCCAGCAGACTAGCGATGAACACCGGGGAGCTGTTTTTT.